Listed here is a single T cell receptor beta chain. With only one base between it and a far larger clone, this is likely a read error. Under the authors' procedure: By means of reference gene primer amplification, nucleated cell counts were estimated. Sequencing was performed with immunoSEQ multiplex PCR; in TCRdb, only in-frame clones are kept and a portion is missing. Clone size and V and J calls were adopted from that table, with D and trimming inferred from the DNA. The sample has 200,000 to 250,000 clones; 80% are singletons. This record belongs to a study of blood T cell repertoires in COVID-19. Overall study context: Specimens from acute and convalescent COVID-19 originated in the United States, Italy and Spain.

Per the germline V gene, CDR1 is SNHLY and CDR2 is FYNNEI. V was trimmed by 6 bases and J by 0 bases, leaving 6 bases between them. The CDR3 contains 12 residues. This chain uses TRBV2 with TRBJ2-7; D is perhaps TRBD1 (6 bases). The sequencing sample was made of peripheral blood. This TCR was sampled from a woman between 65 and 79 years old with acute or convalescent COVID-19. CDR3 sequence (DNA): TGTGCCAGCAGGGACAGCTCCTACGAGCAGTACTTC. It encodes CASRDSSYEQYF.